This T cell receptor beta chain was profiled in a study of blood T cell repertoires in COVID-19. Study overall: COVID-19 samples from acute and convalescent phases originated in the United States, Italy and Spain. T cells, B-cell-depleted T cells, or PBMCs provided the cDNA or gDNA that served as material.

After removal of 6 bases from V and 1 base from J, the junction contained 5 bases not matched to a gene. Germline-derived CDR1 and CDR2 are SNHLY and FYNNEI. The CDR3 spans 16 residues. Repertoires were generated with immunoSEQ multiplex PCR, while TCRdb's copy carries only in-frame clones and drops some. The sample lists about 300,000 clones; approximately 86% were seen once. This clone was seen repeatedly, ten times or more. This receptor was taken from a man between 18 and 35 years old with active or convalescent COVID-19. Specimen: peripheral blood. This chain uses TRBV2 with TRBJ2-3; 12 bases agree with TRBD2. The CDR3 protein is CASSGLAGGGTDTQYF. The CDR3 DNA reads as TGTGCCAGCAGCGGTCTAGCGGGGGGGGGCACAGATACGCAGTATTTT. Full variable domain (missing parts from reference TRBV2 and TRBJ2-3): EPEVTQTPSHQVTQMGQEVILRCVPISNHLYFYWYRQILGQKVEFLVSFYNNEISEKSEIFDDQFSVERPDGSNFTLKIRSTKLEDSAMYFCASSGLAGGGTDTQYFGPGTRLTVL.